The clone carrying this T cell receptor beta chain turned up a few times. Its antigen is as yet unknown. The sample comes from a study of blood T cells in healthy people across ages. Study conclusions and caveats: The diversity estimates, figures obtained from one million T cells, were considered underestimates.

The germline CDR1 and CDR2 sequences are SGHVS and FNYEAQ. This CDR3 has 14 residues. V lost 3 bases and J 8 bases, leaving 11 bases between the germline ends. Primed by a sample-barcoded 5' primer and a J-beta primer mix, a second PCR proceeded for about 7 to 12 cycles. TCRdb passed the 5' RACE reads through MiXCR, listing each CDR3 protein once. Of around 400,000 distinct CDR3 sequences in the sample, about 52% were seen once. Samples each had at least 6 micrograms of total RNA extracted. The source is a man in his sixties in good health. The material sequenced was blood. The rearrangement uses TRBV7-6 and TRBJ1-6, with unresolved D. CDR3 sequence: CASSFRFRDSPLHF. CDR3 in DNA: TGTGCCAGCAGCTTTAGGTTTCGGGATTCACCCCTCCACTTT.